Listed here are 21 T cell receptor beta chains from one sample, sequenced in a study of blood T cell repertoires in COVID-19 (TCRdb year 2020). The library was prepared using the immunoSEQ multiplex PCR assay. TCRdb took this table from immuneACCESS and kept in-frame rearrangements with V and J called. Such tables lack part of the clones; where checked against another copy, unresolved V genes explain under half of the gap, and the rest is unexplained. The sample profile shows more than 250,000 clones; 80% to 90% of them were found once. The ten largest clones capture about 10% of the sample. Material for sequencing was PBMCs or T cells enriched from blood (not recorded which). These receptor sequences come from a woman younger than 35 who had recovered from COVID-19.

The chain carries TRBV9 and TRBJ1-5; no clear D. Deletions cut 4 bases from V and 5 bases from J, with 10 bases between. This CDR3 contains 13 residues. CDR1 is SGDLS and CDR2 is YYNGEE in the germline V gene. The CDR3 DNA sequence: TGTGCCAGCAGCTCGGGGTCACATCAGCCCCAGCATTTT. Its translation is CASSSGSHQPQHF.

The genes are TRBV6-5 and TRBJ2-2, with D maybe TRBD1 (6 bases). The CDR3 runs 14 residues. Trimming removed 5 bases from V and 3 bases from J, with 10 bases in between. From germline, CDR1 is MNHEY and CDR2 SVGAGI. The CDR3 here is CASSPTGDTGELFF. The CDR3 region has the DNA TGTGCCAGCAGTCCGACAGGAGACACCGGGGAGCTGTTTTTT.

This clone has just a few counts. V gene TRBV9 combines with J gene TRBJ1-5; D remains unclear. There are 14 residues in the CDR3. CDR1 is SGDLS and CDR2 is YYNGEE in the germline V gene. V was clipped by 0 bases and J by 8 bases, with 12 bases between them. As DNA, the CDR3 is TGTGCCAGCAGCGTAGGTACGGTCGGGAAGCCCCAGCATTTT. This sequence encodes CASSVGTVGKPQHF.

This clone has just a few counts. The rearrangement uses TRBV12-3 or TRBV12-4 and TRBJ2-7; D possibly corresponds to TRBD1 (6 bases). Trimming stripped 6 bases from V and 2 bases from J, with 11 bases between. The CDR3 spans 13 residues. CDR3 DNA: TGTGCCAGCAGCAGAACAGGGCCCTACGAGCAGTACTTC. Encoded protein: CASSRTGPYEQYF.

The gene calls are TRBV6-5 and TRBJ1-5, with D possibly TRBD1 on 5 matching bases. V was cut by 8 bases and J by 0 bases, with 14 bases left in between. In germline, CDR1 is MNHEY, CDR2 SVGAGI. The length of the CDR3 is 15 residues. The CDR3 loop is CASAPAGHSNQPQHF. The CDR3, as DNA: TGTGCCAGCGCCCCCGCAGGACATAGCAATCAGCCCCAGCATTTT.

The chain couples TRBV19 to TRBJ1-3, with 9 bases fitting TRBD1. After removal of 5 bases from V and 2 bases from J, the junction contained 7 bases not matched to a gene. Per germline, CDR1 LNHDA and CDR2 SQIVND (reference sequence). CDR3 length: 16 amino acids. CDR3 nucleotides: TGTGCCAGTAGTCTCCTAGGACAGGGGACTGGAAACACCATATATTTT. This gives the protein CASSLLGQGTGNTIYF. Based on the CDR3 plus reference TRBV19 and TRBJ1-3, the full variable domain is DGGITQSPKYLFRKEGQNVTLSCEQNLNHDAMYWYRQDPGQGLRLIYYSQIVNDFQKGDIAEGYSVSREKKESFPLTVTSAQKNPTAFYLCASSLLGQGTGNTIYFGEGSWLTVV.

This rearrangement joins TRBV5-4 to TRBJ2-1; TRBD1 aligns across 7 bases. V lost 2 bases, J lost 0 bases, and 2 bases stayed unmatched. The CDR3 is 15 residues long. The germline V gene has CDR1 SGHNT and CDR2 YYREEE (reference sequence). The CDR3 coding sequence is TGTGCCAGCAGCTTCGACAGGGTCTCCTACAATGAGCAGTTCTTC. Its protein product is CASSFDRVSYNEQFF.

The rearrangement joins TRBV28 to TRBJ2-7; 14 positions match TRBD2. Looked up from germline, CDR1 is MDHEN and CDR2 is SYDVKM. This CDR3 is built from 16 residues. The J segment lost 3 bases and the V segment lost 7 bases, leaving 8 bases of the junction unmatched. CDR3 in amino acids: CASTLTGTSGSYEQYF. CDR3 DNA: TGTGCCAGCACCTTAACGGGGACTAGCGGGAGCTACGAGCAGTACTTC.

The chain links TRBV5-1 to TRBJ2-1; 7 bases are a match to TRBD2. The V segment lost 0 bases and the J segment 4 bases; nucleotides outside the gene matches: 4. The CDR3 loop spans 15 amino acids. CDR1 SGHRS and CDR2 YFSETQ come from the germline V gene. The CDR3 DNA reads as TGCGCCAGCAGCTTGGACGGGCGGGAGTACAATGAGCAGTTCTTC. Its protein is CASSLDGREYNEQFF.

Only a few counts were recorded for this clone. The DNA for the CDR3 is TGTGCCTGGAGTGTACTGGACAGGGGTGAGCAGTTCTTC. Translation gives CAWSVLDRGEQFF. The chain is built from TRBV30 and TRBJ2-1, with TRBD1 matching 9 bases. V was clipped by 0 bases and J by 9 bases; unmatched bases: 3. This CDR3 has 13 residues. CDR1 is GTSNPN and CDR2 is SVGIG in the germline V gene (reference sequence).

The chain uses TRBV10-1 and TRBJ1-6; D unclear. V lost 3 bases to trimming and J lost 6 bases, with 6 bases between them. Germline-derived CDR1 and CDR2 are WNHNN and SYGVQD (reference sequence). This CDR3 comprises 13 residues. As DNA, the CDR3 is TGCGCCAGCAGTGATACTCCTAATTCACCCCTCCACTTT. Encoded protein: CASSDTPNSPLHF.

The chain couples TRBV5-4 to TRBJ1-2; TRBD1 matches 9 bases. Germline CDR1 is SGHNT and CDR2 is YYREEE (reference sequence). The CDR3 length is 16 residues. V dropped 1 base and J dropped 6; count of bases not matched to a gene: 10. The CDR3 DNA follows: TGTGCCAGCAGCTTGCCCAGTTACAGGGGGCGCGATGGCTACACCTTC. It encodes CASSLPSYRGRDGYTF.

V usage is TRBV29-1 and J usage is TRBJ1-1; D gene unclear. Germline assignment: CDR1 SQVTM and CDR2 ANQGSEA. Trimming removed 7 bases at V and 1 base at J, with 16 bases between. The CDR3 totals 14 residues. The CDR3 spells CSGPFMVRNTEAFF. CDR3 coding DNA: TGCAGCGGCCCCTTTATGGTGAGGAACACTGAAGCTTTCTTT.

The chain recombines TRBV30 with TRBJ2-3, with D possibly TRBD2 on 6 matching bases. Germline V CDR1 and CDR2: GTSNPN, SVGIG (reference sequence). Trimming removed 3 bases from V and 1 base from J, with 14 bases in between. This CDR3 is 15 amino acids long. The CDR3 reads CAWSGGAGRTDTQYF. Here the CDR3 DNA reads TGTGCCTGGAGCGGGGGTGCGGGCCGCACAGATACGCAGTATTTT.

CDR3 DNA: TGTGCCATCGGAAACGACAGGGTTCCCACTGAAGCTTTCTTT. Protein product: CAIGNDRVPTEAFF. The chain joins TRBV10-3 to TRBJ1-1; 7 bases are a match to TRBD1. V trimming: 8 bases; J trimming: 4 bases; junction bases outside the gene matches: 10. CDR3 length equals 14 residues. CDR1 and CDR2 from the germline V gene are ENHRY and SYGVKD.

The chain has TRBV28 and TRBJ1-2; possibly TRBD1 for D (5 bases). The CDR3 spans 12 residues. The V gene's germline CDR1 is MDHEN and CDR2 SYDVKM. The V and J ends lost 8 bases and 10 bases respectively, with 17 bases between them. DNA of the CDR3: TGTGCCAGCGGGGCGGGGGAGAAACACTACACCTTC. Its protein is CASGAGEKHYTF.

J is TRBJ1-1 and V is TRBV24-1; D is uncertain. V lost 1 base, J lost 8 bases, and 10 bases lay in between. Germline-derived CDR1 and CDR2 are KGHDR and SFDVKD. CDR3 size: 13 residues. This chain's CDR3 is CATSDFEHREAFF. The CDR3 coding sequence is TGTGCCACCAGTGATTTTGAACACCGAGAAGCTTTCTTT.

This clone was detected only a few times. The CDR3 loop reads CASSVGGSGNTEAFF. CDR3 coding DNA: TGTGCCAGCAGCGTGGGGGGGTCAGGGAATACTGAAGCTTTCTTT. The V call is TRBV11-3, the J call TRBJ1-1; possibly TRBD1 for D (5 bases). The CDR3 has 15 residues. Trimming removed 5 bases at V and 5 bases at J, with 18 bases between. Per the germline V gene, CDR1 is SGHNT and CDR2 is YENEEA.

The rearrangement uses TRBV29-1 and TRBJ2-3; a possible D gene is TRBD2 (6 bases). Per germline, CDR1 SQVTM and CDR2 ANQGSEA. The CDR3 sequence is 16 residues long. V lost 3 bases and J lost 0, with 16 bases in between. CDR3 sequence (DNA): TGCAGCGTTGATACTTTTCCGGGACTTAGCACAGATACGCAGTATTTT. Its protein is CSVDTFPGLSTDTQYF.

V is TRBV6-6 and J is TRBJ2-7; maybe TRBD1 (5 bases). The CDR3 sequence is 13 residues long. CDR1 and CDR2 from the germline V gene are MNHNY and SVGAGI (reference sequence). V lost 2 bases to trimming and J lost 7 bases, with 12 bases between them. The CDR3 reads CASSYTRTKEQYF. CDR3 DNA: TGTGCCAGCAGTTACACCCGGACAAAAGAGCAGTACTTC.

The V and J genes are TRBV6-5 and TRBJ2-2, with D possibly being TRBD2 (5 bases). From germline, CDR1 is MNHEY and CDR2 SVGAGI. V shed 2 bases and J shed 7 bases, with 11 bases lying between them. The CDR3 spans 14 residues. In DNA form, the CDR3 reads TGTGCCAGCAGTTACCGGGAAAACGTCGGGGAGCTGTTTTTT. Its translation is CASSYRENVGELFF.